The entry that follows covers one TCR beta chain sequence. Its antigen is unknown. Within one base of it there is no much larger clone, and no base qualities were kept. TCRbeta CDR3 regions were amplified from genomic DNA by means of the immunoSEQ Assay, a bias-controlled multiplex PCR. The authors processed their data as follows. Within the assay, amplification of reference gene primers was used to estimate how many nucleated cells each sample contained. To quantify the absolute abundance of each unique TCRbeta CDR3 rearrangement, sequence reads were collapsed and filtered. For each sample, productive Simpson clonality was calculated as the square root of Simpson's diversity index over productive rearrangements. TCRdb obtained this table from immuneACCESS and retained in-frame rearrangements with V and J assigned. These tables miss some clones; where compared with another copy, unresolved V genes account for less than half of the shortfall, and the remainder is unexplained. For V, J and clone size, that table is used; D and trimming come from the DNA. Counted in this sample were some 150,000 clones; around 83% of them appeared once. 9.5% to 13% of the sample is taken by the ten largest.

The data are from a study of blood T cell repertoires in COVID-19 (dated by TCRdb to between 2020 and 2021). A note on the overall study: Samples from collaborators originated in the United States, Italy and Spain and spanned both the acute and convalescent phases of COVID-19. The prospective study material was composed of cDNA or gDNA derived from T cells, B-cell-depleted T cells, or PBMCs. Deeply sampled blood TCRbeta repertoires from subjects exposed to, actively infected with, or recovered from COVID-19 were included in the dataset. The repertoires were released in a freely available public database meant as a resource for research on the immune response to SARS-CoV-2. The samples were drawn from two sources: the first 160 participants of the ongoing ImmuneRACE study, and fewer than 1,500 subjects contributed by 6 global collaborators. The sample metadata nearly always contained a de-identified subject ID, COVID-19 status, age in years and sex. Where available, HLA class I and class II types were taken from metadata supplied by the sample provider and were not determined by assay-based typing. The research as a whole found: The amount of clinical and demographic metadata varied by source and participant and was provided uncurated.

One collaborating source in Seattle enrolled patients while the patients were actively infected and followed the patients over time throughout the course of disease. Whole blood was collected in K2EDTA tubes by collaborating institutions according to the institutions' own protocols. Collaborator samples were shipped for TCRbeta analysis as frozen whole blood, isolated PBMCs, or DNA extracted from either sample type. The CDR3 contains 16 residues, cysteine and phenylalanine counted. Of all the DNA, just the CDR3 is kept, 48 bases in frame from base 1. Trimming removed 3 bases from V and 1 base from J, leaving 15 bases between the germline ends. For CDR1 and CDR2, the germline V gene lists SGHVS and FQNEAQ.

The sequence came from a woman aged 60-75 years with COVID-19, enrolled during active disease. Sequencing was performed on peripheral blood. The chain employs TRBV7-8 and TRBJ1-2; a confident D gene designation cannot be given. The DNA is TGTGCCAGCAGCTTGCGGCTGCAACGGCTTAACTATGGCTACACCTTC. Translation gives CASSLRLQRLNYGYTF.